The next 14 T cell receptor beta chains were all read from a single sample in a study of regulatory and conventional T cells in RAG deficiency. The data were produced by immunoSEQ multiplex PCR, yet TCRdb's version contains in-frame clones alone and is incomplete. Of some 30,000 clones in the sample, about 91% were seen once. Separately, the same data were catalogued under a study of regulatory T cells. That report adds: Primers: 52 TRBV forward and 13 TRBJ reverse.

Sequencing input: CD8+ T cells sorted from blood. All receptors come from a human donor in good health.

Only a few counts were recorded for this clone. The V call is TRBV5-3, the J call TRBJ1-2; the D is unclear. TRBV5-3 is noted as an ORF with a role that remains uncertain. V was trimmed by 8 bases and J by 8 bases, leaving 19 bases between them. The CDR3 length is 13 residues. The CDR3 is CASSPPEPAGYTF. The CDR3 DNA follows: TGTGCCAGCAGCCCCCCAGAGCCAGCCGGCTACACCTTC.

The CDR3 region is CASSLEGLPSYEQYF. The CDR3 region has the DNA TGTGCCAGCAGCTTGGAGGGACTCCCTTCCTACGAGCAGTACTTC. The rearrangement uses TRBV5-5 and TRBJ2-7; TRBD2 might be the D (6 bases). Trimming took 0 bases from V and 1 from J, leaving 11 bases between them. The germline CDR1 and CDR2 sequences are SGHKS and YYEKEE (reference sequence). CDR3 length: 15 amino acids.

As DNA, the CDR3 is TGTGCCAGCAGCCCCCTGGGAGGCAGCCTCTTTGAGCAGTTCTTC. Its protein is CASSPLGGSLFEQFF. The chain recombines TRBV28 with TRBJ2-1; tentative D call: TRBD2 (6 bases). Germline V gene data show CDR1 as MDHEN and CDR2 as SYDVKM. The CDR3 runs 15 residues. V was trimmed by 6 bases and J by 9 bases, leaving 21 bases between them.

The rearrangement uses TRBV4-2 and TRBJ2-2, with D possibly being TRBD1 (6 bases). Per germline, CDR1 LGHNA and CDR2 YNFKEQ. Deletions cut 4 bases from V and 7 bases from J, with 10 bases between. This CDR3 spans 13 amino acids. The DNA of the CDR3 is TGTGCCAGCAGCCCCTTGGACAGCGGGGAGCTGTTTTTT. Translation gives CASSPLDSGELFF.

The chain has TRBV6-1 and TRBJ2-7; D perhaps matches TRBD1 (6 bases). Deletions cut 4 bases from V and 4 bases from J, with 14 bases between. The CDR3 has 14 amino acids. Germline lookup yields CDR1 MNHNS and CDR2 SASEGT. The chain's CDR3 is CASSAETGRYEQYF. DNA for the CDR3: TGTGCCAGCAGTGCCGAGACAGGTCGGTACGAGCAGTACTTC.

The chain uses TRBV6-5 and TRBJ2-7, with 7 bases identical to TRBD1. J gave up 3 bases and V 0 bases, and 2 bases lay outside the gene matches. Looked up from germline, CDR1 is MNHEY and CDR2 is SVGAGI. The CDR3 is made up of 14 amino acids. As DNA, the CDR3 is TGTGCCAGCAGTTACTCACAGGGGAGCTACGAGCAGTACTTC. It yields the protein CASSYSQGSYEQYF.

The chain employs TRBV7-8 and TRBJ2-7; 11 nucleotides align to TRBD1. CDR1 and CDR2 from the germline V gene are SGHVS and FQNEAQ. This CDR3 is 15 amino acids long. The V and J ends lost 0 bases and 6 bases, in that order; junction bases with no gene match: 4. This CDR3 reads CASSLAGTGGFEQYF. The CDR3 region has the DNA TGTGCCAGCAGCTTAGCAGGGACAGGGGGTTTCGAGCAGTACTTC.

DNA for the CDR3: TGTGCCAGCAGTTTTCTCCAGGGCACAGATACGCAGTATTTT. Encoded protein: CASSFLQGTDTQYF. The V gene is TRBV28, the J gene TRBJ2-3; D is unresolved. The germline gives CDR1 MDHEN, CDR2 SYDVKM. Trimming left V 3 bases short and J 1 base short, with 8 bases between. This CDR3 comprises 14 residues.

This chain links TRBV5-1 with TRBJ2-1; the D gene is possibly TRBD1 (6 bases). Germline lookup yields CDR1 SGHRS and CDR2 YFSETQ. The ends were cut back, 4 bases at V and 5 bases at J, with 19 bases in the middle. The CDR3 spans 16 residues. Here the CDR3 reads CASSHPRRQADNEQFF. The CDR3 region has the DNA TGCGCCAGCAGCCACCCCCGTCGACAGGCAGACAATGAGCAGTTCTTC.

V usage is TRBV29-1 and J usage is TRBJ2-7; perhaps TRBD2 as D (6 bases). Germline CDR1 SQVTM, CDR2 ANQGSEA. V lost 1 base, J lost 5 bases, and 9 bases lay in between. The CDR3 is 12 amino acids. CDR3 amino acids: CSVEGREDEQYF. In nucleotides, the CDR3 is TGCAGCGTTGAAGGCAGGGAGGACGAGCAGTACTTC.

The rearrangement links TRBV7-9 to TRBJ2-1; weak D call: TRBD2 (5 bases). Germline V gene data show CDR1 as SEHNR and CDR2 as FQNEAQ (reference sequence). V was trimmed by 5 bases and J by 7 bases, leaving 18 bases between them. This CDR3 comprises 15 residues. The DNA of the CDR3 is TGTGCCAGCAGCGACGGGGTCCAGATTAAAAATGAGCAGTTCTTC. Translation gives CASSDGVQIKNEQFF.

V gene TRBV5-1 combines with J gene TRBJ1-4; TRBD1 matches at 9 bases. The germline V gene has CDR1 SGHRS and CDR2 YFSETQ. CDR3 length: 18 residues. V dropped 4 bases and J dropped 0; count of bases not matched to a gene: 10. DNA of the CDR3: TGCGCCAGCAGCCTAACCCGGACAGGGGACGCAACTAATGAAAAACTGTTTTTT. Amino acids: CASSLTRTGDATNEKLFF.

The chain is built from TRBV2 and TRBJ1-5; 9 bases line up with TRBD1. The CDR3 has 16 amino acids. Germline values: CDR1 SNHLY, CDR2 FYNNEI. Losses at the gene ends were 5 bases for V and 0 bases for J; bases not matched to a gene: 5. The CDR3 is CASSPGQGNSNQPQHF. CDR3 nucleotide sequence: TGTGCCAGCAGTCCGGGACAGGGTAATAGCAATCAGCCCCAGCATTTT.

The rearrangement links TRBV7-9 to TRBJ2-2; D is unclear. CDR3 length: 13 residues. Trimming left V 6 bases short and J 5 bases short, with 10 bases between. The V gene's germline CDR1 is SEHNR and CDR2 FQNEAQ (reference sequence). CDR3 sequence: CASRDGLTGELFF. CDR3 DNA: TGTGCCAGCAGGGACGGATTAACCGGGGAGCTGTTTTTT.